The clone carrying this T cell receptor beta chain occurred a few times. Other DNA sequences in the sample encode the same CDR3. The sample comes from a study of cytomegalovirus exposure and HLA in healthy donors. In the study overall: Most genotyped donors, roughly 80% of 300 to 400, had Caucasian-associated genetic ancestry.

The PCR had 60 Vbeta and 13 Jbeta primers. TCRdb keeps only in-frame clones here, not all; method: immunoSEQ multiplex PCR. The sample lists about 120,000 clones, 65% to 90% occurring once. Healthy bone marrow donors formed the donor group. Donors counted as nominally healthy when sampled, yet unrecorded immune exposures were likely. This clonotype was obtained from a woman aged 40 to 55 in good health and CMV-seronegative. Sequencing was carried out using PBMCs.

The CDR3 region has the DNA TGCGCCAGCAGCTCTCAGGGGACTGAAGCTTTCTTT. Translating it yields CASSSQGTEAFF. The chain carries TRBV5-1 and TRBJ1-1; D possibly corresponds to TRBD1 (6 bases). V was trimmed by 3 bases and J by 5 bases, leaving 8 bases between them. The CDR3 has 12 residues. CDR1 and CDR2 (germline): SGHRS, YFSETQ.